The 28 T cell receptor beta chains below come from one sample, sequenced in a study of blood T cell repertoires in COVID-19. Sequencing used immunoSEQ multiplex PCR; TCRdb keeps in-frame clones, though not all of them. The sample contains 100,000 or so clones, approximately 90% of which appear only once. Sequencing was done on a sample of peripheral blood. The receptor source for this set is a man aged 55 to 70 with acute or convalescent COVID-19.

The chain carries TRBV19 and TRBJ2-3, with 8 bases lining up with TRBD1. Germline V lookup: CDR1 LNHDA, CDR2 SQIVND (reference sequence). J was trimmed by 0 bases and V by 6 bases; bases with no gene match: 5. The CDR3 is 15 amino acids. CDR3 residues: CASRPRTGSTDTQYF. In DNA form, the CDR3 reads TGTGCCAGTAGGCCGAGGACAGGGAGCACAGATACGCAGTATTTT.

The rearrangement uses TRBV24-1 and TRBJ2-3; D is unresolved. CDR3 length: 16 amino acids. Germline V gives CDR1 KGHDR, CDR2 SFDVKD. Trimming pared 3 bases from V and 0 bases from J, leaving 12 bases between. CDR3 protein: CATSDPRSGSTDTQYF. The CDR3 DNA follows: TGTGCCACCAGTGATCCCCGTTCCGGGAGCACAGATACGCAGTATTTT.

This chain joins TRBV7-2 and TRBJ2-5, with 10 bases matching TRBD2. This CDR3 contains 14 residues. The germline gives CDR1 SGHTA, CDR2 FQGNSA. V lost 8 bases to trimming and J lost 5 bases; unmatched junction nucleotides: 8. DNA for the CDR3: TGTGCCAGCCGAGCGGGGGGGCCTCGGGAGACCCAGTACTTC. Amino acid sequence: CASRAGGPRETQYF.

This chain joins TRBV19 and TRBJ2-5; 10 bases align to TRBD1. Germline assignment: CDR1 LNHDA and CDR2 SQIVND (reference sequence). V shed 7 bases, J shed 7 bases, and the junction held 15 bases outside the gene matches. The CDR3 extends over 16 amino acids. In nucleotides, the CDR3 is TGTGCCAGTAACGATGCGGGACAGGGGAATCAGGGGACCCAGTACTTC. Its protein is CASNDAGQGNQGTQYF. Full variable domain (outside the CDR3, taken from reference TRBV19 and TRBJ2-5): DGGITQSPKYLFRKEGQNVTLSCEQNLNHDAMYWYRQDPGQGLRLIYYSQIVNDFQKGDIAEGYSVSREKKESFPLTVTSAQKNPTAFYLCASNDAGQGNQGTQYFGPGTRLLVL.

The CDR3 nucleotides read TGCGCCAGCAGTCAAGTTGGGACAACAGCGGAGTGGTACAATGAGCAGTTCTTC. Its translation is CASSQVGTTAEWYNEQFF. The chain uses TRBV23-1 and TRBJ2-1; perhaps TRBD1 as D (6 bases). TRBV23-1 counts as an open reading frame of uncertain function. V shed 2 bases and J shed 4 bases, with 21 bases lying between them. This CDR3 comprises 18 residues.

This rearrangement joins TRBV4-2 to TRBJ1-1; 9 positions agree with TRBD1. The ends lost 4 bases at V and 5 bases at J; junction bases unmatched: 5. CDR1 is LGHNA, CDR2 YNFKEQ, per germline. The CDR3 is 14 amino acids. Here the CDR3 DNA reads TGTGCCAGCAGCCTCCGTGGACAGGGGACTGAAGCTTTCTTT. It specifies CASSLRGQGTEAFF.

CDR3 sequence reads: CAWSSAGYEQYF. In DNA, the CDR3 is TGTGCCTGGAGTTCAGCGGGCTACGAGCAGTACTTC. V is TRBV30 and J is TRBJ2-7; TRBD2 is a possible D gene (6 bases). The V end was cut by 2 bases, the J end by 3 bases, with 8 bases between. CDR1 is GTSNPN, CDR2 SVGIG, per germline (reference sequence). This CDR3 has 12 residues.

The V call is TRBV6-1, the J call TRBJ1-1, with 7 bases fitting TRBD1. Per the germline V gene, CDR1 is MNHNS and CDR2 is SASEGT. This CDR3 region has 15 residues. J lost 7 bases, V lost 3 bases, and 11 bases had no gene match. This chain's CDR3 is CASSEPGQSIIEAFF. CDR3 nucleotides: TGTGCCAGCAGTGAGCCGGGACAGAGCATCATTGAAGCTTTCTTT.

The rearrangement joins TRBV6-5 to TRBJ1-4, with D possibly being TRBD1 (6 bases). V was pared by 6 bases and J by 7 bases, with 15 bases between. CDR1 and CDR2 (germline): MNHEY, SVGAGI. This CDR3 spans 14 amino acids. In DNA, the CDR3 is TGTGCCAGCAGGGCAGGGGAATGGTTTGAAAAACTGTTTTTT. This codes for CASRAGEWFEKLFF.

The genes are TRBV5-1 and TRBJ2-7; TRBD2 matches at 13 bases. Germline V gene data show CDR1 as SGHRS and CDR2 as YFSETQ. The CDR3 runs 15 residues. V lost 5 bases and J lost 3; bases outside the gene matches: 5. This CDR3 reads CASRFGTSGNYEQYF. The CDR3 bases are TGCGCCAGCAGATTCGGGACTAGCGGGAACTACGAGCAGTACTTC.

The chain uses TRBV5-1 and TRBJ2-7, with D possibly being TRBD1 (6 bases). The CDR3 totals 15 residues. Germline-derived CDR1 and CDR2 are SGHRS and YFSETQ. Trimming took 1 base from V and 3 from J, leaving 14 bases between them. The CDR3 DNA sequence: TGCGCCAGCAGCTTGTCAGCGAGGGGGATCTACGAGCAGTACTTC. Amino acid sequence: CASSLSARGIYEQYF.

The CDR3 sequence is CAISDDRDKSYEQYF. The CDR3 bases are TGTGCCATCAGTGATGACAGGGACAAGTCCTACGAGCAGTACTTC. The rearrangement uses TRBV10-3 and TRBJ2-7; 7 nucleotides line up with TRBD1. Germline V CDR1 and CDR2: ENHRY, SYGVKD. The J segment lost 1 base and the V segment lost 3 bases, leaving 6 bases of the junction unmatched. The CDR3 has 15 amino acids.

This clone was seen only once. The chain combines TRBV6-5 with TRBJ2-7; 7 bases are a match to TRBD1. This CDR3 comprises 15 residues. V was clipped by 0 bases and J by 3 bases; unmatched bases: 5. The germline V gene has CDR1 MNHEY and CDR2 SVGAGI. The CDR3: CASSYSQGEVYEQYF. CDR3 nucleotide sequence: TGTGCCAGCAGTTACTCGCAGGGGGAAGTCTACGAGCAGTACTTC.

The chain carries TRBV19 and TRBJ2-6; D ambiguous. V was cut by 9 bases and J by 1 base, with 10 bases left in between. The CDR3 spans 14 residues. The germline CDR1 and CDR2 sequences are LNHDA and SQIVND (reference sequence). The CDR3 protein is CASLSTSGANVLTF. CDR3 nucleotides: TGTGCCAGCTTATCCACTTCTGGGGCCAACGTCCTGACTTTC.

This clone was counted a single time. The chain links TRBV10-2 to TRBJ2-3, with TRBD2 identical over 9 bases. Germline V CDR1 and CDR2: WSHSY, SAAADI. The CDR3 totals 15 residues. With 6 bases clipped from V and 1 base from J, the junction kept 5 bases outside the gene matches. The CDR3 nucleotides are TGCGCCAGCAGAGGGGCTAGCGGGGGCACAGATACGCAGTATTTT. Translated, it gives CASRGASGGTDTQYF.

The V gene is TRBV15, the J gene TRBJ1-1, with 7 nucleotides matching TRBD1. Germline V gene lookup returns CDR1 LNHNV and CDR2 YYDKDF (reference sequence). CDR3 length: 13 residues. The J segment lost 8 bases and the V segment lost 1 base, leaving 4 bases of the junction unmatched. The CDR3 here is CATSRGGTAEAFF. CDR3 nucleotide sequence: TGTGCCACCAGCAGAGGAGGGACAGCCGAAGCTTTCTTT.

The V gene is TRBV6-5, the J gene TRBJ2-5; 11 bases line up with TRBD1. The J segment lost 5 bases and the V segment lost 6 bases, leaving 2 bases of the junction unmatched. The length of the CDR3 is 13 residues. Germline CDR1 and CDR2: MNHEY and SVGAGI. The CDR3 region is CASSGTGGETQYF. DNA for the CDR3: TGTGCCAGCAGCGGGACAGGGGGGGAGACCCAGTACTTC.

This clone has a single count. The chain uses TRBV6-5 and TRBJ1-4; TRBD1 might be the D (5 bases). Germline CDR1 reads MNHEY; CDR2 reads SVGAGI. This CDR3 has 16 amino acids. The V end lost 2 bases, the J end lost 1 base, and 11 bases lay between the germline ends. The CDR3 here is CASSYDVGGTNEKLFF. The CDR3 DNA follows: TGTGCCAGCAGTTACGATGTGGGGGGAACTAATGAAAAACTGTTTTTT.

This chain joins TRBV5-1 and TRBJ1-6, with 10 bases fitting TRBD1. CDR1 and CDR2 (germline): SGHRS, YFSETQ. The V and J ends lost 2 bases and 7 bases, in that order; junction bases with no gene match: 3. This CDR3 region has 15 residues. The CDR3, as DNA: TGCGCCAGCAGCTTTGGGACAGGGGAGAATTCACCCCTCCACTTT. Its translation: CASSFGTGENSPLHF.

This sequence joins TRBV20-1 and TRBJ2-1; TRBD2 agrees at 7 bases. Germline CDR1 is DFQATT and CDR2 is SNEGSKA (reference sequence). The J segment lost 11 bases and the V segment lost 3 bases, leaving 10 bases of the junction unmatched. The CDR3 totals 13 residues. CDR3 nucleotide sequence: TGCAGTGCTAGTTCGCGGGGAGGGTTGCAGCAGTTCTTC. Its translation: CSASSRGGLQQFF.

The chain employs TRBV6-5 and TRBJ2-2; D ambiguous. Germline CDR1 is MNHEY and CDR2 is SVGAGI. V lost 0 bases, J lost 1 base, and 9 bases lay in between. This CDR3 region has 16 residues. Here the CDR3 reads CASSYSRGRNTGELFF. The CDR3 coding sequence is TGTGCCAGCAGTTACTCGCGCGGCCGGAACACCGGGGAGCTGTTTTTT.

V usage is TRBV20-1 and J usage is TRBJ2-5; perhaps TRBD1 as D (5 bases). Trimming removed 6 bases at V and 3 bases at J, with 5 bases between. The length of the CDR3 is 10 residues. CDR1 is DFQATT, CDR2 SNEGSKA, per germline (reference sequence). The DNA of the CDR3 is TGCAGTGCAGGGGAAGAGACCCAGTACTTC. Encoded protein: CSAGEETQYF.

The chain couples TRBV28 to TRBJ1-2; D may be TRBD1 (5 bases). Germline CDR1 is MDHEN and CDR2 is SYDVKM. CDR3 size: 14 residues. V gave up 7 bases and J gave up 0 bases, with 12 bases separating them. CDR3 protein: CASKYRTSNYGYTF. The CDR3 region has the DNA TGTGCCAGCAAGTACAGGACCTCTAACTATGGCTACACCTTC.

This clone has more than one count but fewer than ten. The chain recombines TRBV5-1 with TRBJ2-6, with TRBD1 identical over 9 bases. Trimming removed 6 bases from V and 4 bases from J; junction bases left unmatched: 11. Germline lookup yields CDR1 SGHRS and CDR2 YFSETQ. This CDR3 contains 17 residues. The CDR3, as DNA: TGCGCCAGCACCTCGGGACAGGGAGCATTGGGGGCCAACGTCCTGACTTTC. This gives the protein CASTSGQGALGANVLTF.

The chain employs TRBV11-2 and TRBJ2-7, with D possibly TRBD2 on 5 matching bases. The V and J ends lost 4 bases and 2 bases respectively, with 12 bases between them. The germline V gene has CDR1 SGHAT and CDR2 FQNNGV. This CDR3 contains 14 residues. CDR3 DNA: TGTGCCAGCAGCTCTCTTCGGGAAACCTACGAGCAGTACTTC. Amino acid sequence: CASSSLRETYEQYF.

This sequence joins TRBV9 and TRBJ2-5, with 10 bases fitting TRBD2. CDR1 is SGDLS, CDR2 YYNGEE, per germline. J lost 5 bases, V lost 0 bases, and 10 bases had no gene match. The CDR3 is made up of 17 amino acids. DNA of the CDR3: TGTGCCAGCAGCGTAGATGCTAGCGGGGGCCTCCGGGAGACCCAGTACTTC. As protein: CASSVDASGGLRETQYF.

V usage is TRBV5-5 and J usage is TRBJ2-3, with 11 bases aligning to TRBD2. J gave up 2 bases and V 0 bases, and 2 bases lay outside the gene matches. Germline V lookup: CDR1 SGHKS, CDR2 YYEKEE (reference sequence). CDR3 length: 16 residues. CDR3 in DNA: TGTGCCAGCAGCTTGGGGACTAGCGGGCCCACAGATACGCAGTATTTT. This gives the protein CASSLGTSGPTDTQYF.

The CDR3 DNA follows: TGTGCCAGCAGCTTATCACGGTTTGGACAATATAGCAATCAGCCCCAGCATTTT. Protein product: CASSLSRFGQYSNQPQHF. The V gene is TRBV7-8, the J gene TRBJ1-5; tentatively, D is TRBD1 (5 bases). The CDR3 spans 18 residues. Germline V lookup: CDR1 SGHVS, CDR2 FQNEAQ. Trimming removed 2 bases at V and 0 bases at J, with 17 bases between.